One sample yielded the 30 T cell receptor beta chains listed below, sequenced in a study of shared clonotypes between healthy human individuals. Data came from immunoSEQ multiplex PCR; TCRdb stores just in-frame clones and leaves some out. The data show roughly 510,000 clones, with 75% to 80% seen just once and approximately 12% held by the top ten. Sequencing was performed on PBMCs. The receptors were sampled from a middle-aged woman in good health. Some clones in this sample may be carry-over from other donors' samples.

The chain links TRBV5-4 to TRBJ1-3; no definite D call. This CDR3 is 14 amino acids long. The V and J ends lost 1 base and 2 bases respectively, with 7 bases between them. Germline V lookup: CDR1 SGHNT, CDR2 YYREEE (reference sequence). In DNA form, the CDR3 reads TGTGCCAGCAGCTTGCTGGGAGCTGGAAACACCATATATTTT. Its protein product is CASSLLGAGNTIYF.

The J gene is TRBJ1-5, the V gene TRBV28; D perhaps matches TRBD1 (5 bases). CDR1 and CDR2 (germline): MDHEN, SYDVKM. CDR3 length: 16 amino acids. Trimming stripped 6 bases from V and 6 bases from J, with 21 bases between. The CDR3 region is CASRFRVGGDGQPQHF. The CDR3 DNA sequence: TGTGCCAGCAGATTTAGGGTTGGGGGGGATGGTCAGCCCCAGCATTTT.

The chain carries TRBV2 and TRBJ2-7; TRBD1 aligns across 7 bases. CDR3 size: 15 residues. Losses at the gene ends were 3 bases for V and 3 bases for J; bases not matched to a gene: 8. From germline, CDR1 is SNHLY and CDR2 FYNNEI. CDR3 coding DNA: TGTGCCAGCAGTGAGGGACAGTTCGGAGTCTACGAGCAGTACTTC. Translation: CASSEGQFGVYEQYF. Based on the CDR3 plus reference TRBV2 and TRBJ2-7, the full variable domain is EPEVTQTPSHQVTQMGQEVILRCVPISNHLYFYWYRQILGQKVEFLVSFYNNEISEKSEIFDDQFSVERPDGSNFTLKIRSTKLEDSAMYFCASSEGQFGVYEQYFGPGTRLTVT.

The chain joins TRBV20-1 to TRBJ2-7; D gene unclear. The CDR3 sequence is 11 residues long. Trimming pared 3 bases from V and 5 bases from J, leaving 8 bases between. Germline CDR1 reads DFQATT; CDR2 reads SNEGSKA (reference sequence). The CDR3 nucleotides are TGCAGTGCTAGGAGACTGCACGAGCAGTACTTC. It codes for CSARRLHEQYF.

The chain recombines TRBV11-2 with TRBJ2-7; a possible D gene is TRBD1 (5 bases). V gave up 1 base and J gave up 1 base, with 11 bases separating them. CDR1 SGHAT and CDR2 FQNNGV come from the germline V gene. This CDR3 region has 15 residues. This CDR3 reads CASSLGGQISYEQYF. The DNA of the CDR3 is TGTGCCAGCAGCTTAGGTGGACAAATTTCCTACGAGCAGTACTTC.

V is TRBV19 and J is TRBJ1-2, with D maybe TRBD1 (5 bases). With 4 bases removed from V and 4 bases from J, the gap between germline ends came to 19 bases. Germline CDR1 reads LNHDA; CDR2 reads SQIVND (reference sequence). The CDR3 loop spans 16 amino acids. This CDR3 is CASSTDGVGTAYGYTF. The CDR3 nucleotides are TGTGCCAGTAGTACAGACGGGGTTGGGACGGCCTATGGCTACACCTTC.

This clone was picked up a small number of times. The V call is TRBV2, the J call TRBJ2-2; D perhaps matches TRBD2 (6 bases). The germline CDR1 and CDR2 sequences are SNHLY and FYNNEI. This CDR3 comprises 14 residues. Trimming took 5 bases from V and 3 from J, leaving 10 bases between them. CDR3 nucleotides: TGTGCCAGCAGTAGGATAGCGGACACCGGGGAGCTGTTTTTT. Protein: CASSRIADTGELFF.

The rearrangement uses TRBV5-5 and TRBJ1-1; D remains ambiguous. There are 12 residues in the CDR3. Per germline, CDR1 SGHKS and CDR2 YYEKEE (reference sequence). V lost 0 bases and J lost 4, with 4 bases in between. CDR3 loop: CASSLEITEAFF. In DNA form, the CDR3 reads TGTGCCAGCAGCTTGGAGATCACTGAAGCTTTCTTT. Complete variable domain (other parts from reference TRBV5-5 and TRBJ1-1): DAGVTQSPTHLIKTRGQQVTLRCSPISGHKSVSWYQQVLGQGPQFIFQYYEKEERGRGNFPDRFSARQFPNYSSELNVNALLLGDSALYLCASSLEITEAFFGQGTRLTVV.

As regards this clone: This same CDR3 is encoded by further DNA sequences in the sample. The chain joins TRBV5-8 to TRBJ1-1; D is uncertain. This CDR3 is 17 amino acids long. V was clipped by 4 bases and J by 0 bases, with 19 bases between them. CDR1 is SGHTS, CDR2 YDEGEE, per germline. CDR3 sequence: CASSRGEGLSLNTEAFF. CDR3 DNA: TGTGCCAGCAGCCGCGGGGAGGGCCTCTCCTTGAACACTGAAGCTTTCTTT.

The V call is TRBV18, the J call TRBJ2-5; 7 bases are a match to TRBD2. J lost 4 bases, V lost 5 bases, and 4 bases had no gene match. The CDR3 has 13 amino acids. From germline, CDR1 is KGHSH and CDR2 LQKENI. Written as DNA, the CDR3 is TGTGCCAGCTCATCTGGACTAGGAGAGACCCAGTACTTC. Translation: CASSSGLGETQYF.

J is TRBJ2-7 and V is TRBV4-1; 7 bases are shared with TRBD2. The CDR3 has 15 residues. With V trimmed by 4 bases and J by 2 bases, 8 bases remained unmatched. Germline CDR1 MGHRA, CDR2 YSYEKL. Here the CDR3 reads CASSPAAGNTYEQYF. CDR3 coding DNA: TGCGCCAGCAGCCCCGCAGCGGGGAATACCTACGAGCAGTACTTC.

The chain links TRBV18 to TRBJ1-4; D may be TRBD1 (5 bases). V was clipped by 3 bases and J by 6 bases, with 8 bases between them. The CDR3 consists of 13 residues. CDR1 and CDR2 from the germline V gene are KGHSH and LQKENI. Here the CDR3 reads CASSPMGDEKLFF. The CDR3 bases are TGTGCCAGCTCACCGATGGGGGATGAAAAACTGTTTTTT.

The rearrangement uses TRBV7-2 and TRBJ2-1; D is ambiguous. The germline CDR1 and CDR2 sequences are SGHTA and FQGNSA. The V end was cut by 3 bases, the J end by 4 bases, with 7 bases between. CDR3 length: 13 amino acids. CDR3 bases: TGTGCCAGCAGCTTTGGAAGATACAATGAGCAGTTCTTC. It is translated as CASSFGRYNEQFF.

With regard to this clone: A clone one base away is much larger, so this may be a read error. The chain employs TRBV6-6 and TRBJ2-3; D gene uncertain. Per the germline V gene, CDR1 is MNHNY and CDR2 is SVGAGI (reference sequence). V lost 6 bases and J 2 bases, leaving 6 bases between the germline ends. The CDR3 contains 12 residues. CDR3 residues: CASSPYTDTQYF. DNA of the CDR3: TGTGCCAGCAGCCCATACACAGATACGCAGTATTTT.

There are a few counts of this clone. V is TRBV29-1 and J is TRBJ2-5, with 8 nucleotides matching TRBD1. The germline gives CDR1 SQVTM, CDR2 ANQGSEA. V was clipped by 6 bases and J by 5 bases; unmatched bases: 2. This CDR3 has 11 residues. CDR3 protein: CSVRGRETQYF. The DNA of the CDR3 is TGCAGCGTCAGGGGGCGGGAGACCCAGTACTTC.

This clone was counted a few times. V and J are TRBV19 and TRBJ2-1; D not resolved. V was pared by 7 bases and J by 0 bases, with 16 bases between. The CDR3 runs to 16 residues. CDR1 is LNHDA and CDR2 is SQIVND in the germline V gene (reference sequence). Written as DNA, the CDR3 is TGTGCCAGTACCCTCTCGAGCGCGAGCTCCTACAATGAGCAGTTCTTC. This gives the protein CASTLSSASSYNEQFF.

The chain has TRBV2 and TRBJ2-1; 9 bases are a match to TRBD1. V shed 10 bases, J shed 0 bases, and the junction held 4 bases outside the gene matches. The V gene's germline CDR1 is SNHLY and CDR2 FYNNEI. The CDR3 contains 14 residues. DNA for the CDR3: TGTGCCATCGGGACAGGGAGCTCCTACAATGAGCAGTTCTTC. Translating gives CAIGTGSSYNEQFF.

This rearrangement joins TRBV13 to TRBJ2-7; D is possibly TRBD1 (6 bases). Germline V lookup: CDR1 PRHDT, CDR2 FYEKMQ (reference sequence). The V end was cut by 4 bases, the J end by 5 bases, with 12 bases between. The CDR3 loop spans 13 amino acids. CDR3 region: CASSSMAGDEQYF. CDR3 sequence (DNA): TGTGCCAGCAGCTCCATGGCAGGGGACGAGCAGTACTTC. Drawing the rest from reference TRBV13 and TRBJ2-7, the complete variable domain is AAGVIQSPRHLIKEKRETATLKCYPIPRHDTVYWYQQGPGQDPQFLISFYEKMQSDKGSIPDRFSAQQFSDYHSELNMSSLELGDSALYFCASSSMAGDEQYFGPGTRLTVT.

Only a few counts were recorded for this clone. The chain has TRBV5-6 and TRBJ1-2; D gene unclear. The CDR3 loop spans 12 amino acids. Germline CDR1 is SGHDT and CDR2 is YYEEEE. V lost 3 bases to trimming and J lost 5 bases, with 8 bases between them. The CDR3 nucleotides are TGTGCCAGCAGCTCCCTTGGGTATGGCTACACCTTC. It specifies CASSSLGYGYTF.

V and J are TRBV9 and TRBJ2-7; D not certain. Between the trimmed V and J ends, which lost 4 bases and 5 bases, there was a span of 16 bases. Germline V CDR1 and CDR2: SGDLS, YYNGEE. CDR3 length: 14 residues. In DNA, the CDR3 is TGTGCCAGCAGCCAACCAGGCTCCCTCCACGAGCAGTACTTC. Residues: CASSQPGSLHEQYF.

This chain uses TRBV6-5 with TRBJ2-7; weak D call: TRBD1 (6 bases). Germline CDR1 is MNHEY and CDR2 is SVGAGI. The CDR3 totals 13 residues. Trimming removed 8 bases from V and 7 bases from J, with 18 bases in between. CDR3 coding DNA: TGTGCCAGCGGCCCTCCAGGGGTGGGGGAGCAGTACTTC. It codes for CASGPPGVGEQYF.

V and J are TRBV9 and TRBJ2-7; 7 bases agree with TRBD1. The trim removed 0 bases at V and 3 bases at J, leaving 6 bases unmatched. The CDR3 loop spans 15 amino acids. Germline CDR1 SGDLS, CDR2 YYNGEE. The CDR3 loop reads CASSVAVGGVYEQYF. CDR3 in DNA: TGTGCCAGCAGCGTAGCGGTAGGGGGCGTCTACGAGCAGTACTTC.

Regarding this clone: A read error may account for a junction end that differs from germline. Other DNA sequences from this sample encode an identical CDR3 as well. The V and J genes are TRBV6-5 and TRBJ2-7; possible D gene TRBD1, 6 bases. The CDR3 loop spans 15 amino acids. Germline V CDR1 and CDR2: MNHEY, SVGAGI. The CDR3 loop reads CASSYILGQGYEQYF. CDR3 in DNA: TGTGCTAGCAGTTACATCTTGGGACAAGGCTACGAGCAGTACTTC.

The chain links TRBV5-1 to TRBJ2-7; 11 nucleotides agree with TRBD2. The CDR3 sequence is 17 residues long. Losses at the gene ends were 1 base for V and 6 bases for J; bases not matched to a gene: 12. Germline V gene data show CDR1 as SGHRS and CDR2 as YFSETQ. CDR3 bases: TGCGCCAGCAGCTTGTCGATGACTAGCGGGAATATTGGCGAGCAGTACTTC. It specifies CASSLSMTSGNIGEQYF.

Concerning this clone: The same CDR3 arises from other DNA sequences in this sample as well. This sequence joins TRBV9 and TRBJ1-3, with 7 positions matching TRBD1. Trimming cost V 0 bases and J 4 bases; bases outside gene matches: 4. The germline CDR1 and CDR2 sequences are SGDLS and YYNGEE. This CDR3 is 15 amino acids long. The CDR3 sequence: CASSVEGARGNTIYF. CDR3 DNA: TGTGCCAGCAGCGTAGAGGGGGCAAGAGGAAACACCATATATTTT.

This chain links TRBV7-3 with TRBJ1-5; 8 nucleotides line up with TRBD1. V lost 1 base and J lost 5; bases outside the gene matches: 19. The CDR3 sequence is 20 residues long. Germline CDR1 SGHTA, CDR2 FQGTGA. In nucleotides, the CDR3 is TGTGCCAGCAGCTTAAGGTCAATACCCTATACTCCAGGGGGCTATCAGCCCCAGCATTTT. It translates to CASSLRSIPYTPGGYQPQHF.

The chain uses TRBV5-1 and TRBJ2-5; D not resolved. The CDR3 runs 13 residues. V gave up 0 bases and J gave up 1 base, with 4 bases separating them. The V gene's germline CDR1 is SGHRS and CDR2 YFSETQ. CDR3 sequence: CASSLVFQETQYF. Here the CDR3 DNA reads TGCGCCAGCAGCTTGGTTTTCCAAGAGACCCAGTACTTC. The complete variable domain, with remaining parts taken from reference TRBV5-1 and TRBJ2-5, reads KAGVTQTPRYLIKTRGQQVTLSCSPISGHRSVSWYQQTPGQGLQFLFEYFSETQRNKGNFPGRFSGRQFSNSRSEMNVSTLELGDSALYLCASSLVFQETQYFGPGTRLLVL.

The chain employs TRBV30 and TRBJ2-7; TRBD2 is a possible D gene (6 bases). This CDR3 region has 11 residues. Trimming took 1 base from V and 6 from J, leaving 7 bases between them. From germline, CDR1 is GTSNPN and CDR2 SVGIG (reference sequence). The CDR3 is CAWSGGVEQYF. For the CDR3, the DNA is TGTGCCTGGAGTGGCGGGGTCGAGCAGTACTTC. Full variable domain (missing parts from reference TRBV30 and TRBJ2-7): SQTIHQWPATLVQPVGSPLSLECTVEGTSNPNLYWYRQAAGRGLQLLFYSVGIGQISSEVPQNLSASRPQDRQFILSSKKLLLSDSGFYLCAWSGGVEQYFGPGTRLTVT.

This chain uses TRBV19 with TRBJ2-3; D could derive from TRBD1 or TRBD2 (5 bases each). The CDR3 extends over 13 amino acids. Trimming took 6 bases from V and 2 from J, leaving 9 bases between them. Germline assignment: CDR1 LNHDA and CDR2 SQIVND (reference sequence). This CDR3 reads CASRVGPTDTQYF. In DNA, the CDR3 is TGTGCCAGTAGGGTGGGACCCACAGATACGCAGTATTTT.

The chain carries TRBV5-1 and TRBJ2-1, with 8 bases fitting TRBD2. Germline CDR1 reads SGHRS; CDR2 reads YFSETQ. Trimming took 5 bases from V and 0 from J; bases not matched to a gene: 13. The CDR3 extends over 18 amino acids. CDR3 sequence reads: CASSPTGGPRGSYNEQFF. CDR3 coding DNA: TGCGCCAGCAGTCCAACGGGAGGGCCGAGGGGCTCCTACAATGAGCAGTTCTTC.